One and the same sample provided the 30 T cell receptor beta chains below, sequenced in a study of regulatory T cells in long-lasting Graves disease. According to the study, TCR beta libraries were built with iRepertoire HTBI primers and CDR3-region Arm-PCR. TCRdb called the multiplex PCR reads again in MiXCR, with one record for every CDR3 protein. The data show 430,000 or so distinct CDR3 sequences, under 25% seen once. Time point reported: persistent/refractory GD, antithyroid drugs over 5 years with positive TRAb. The TCR library used RNA extracted from PBMCs. The sequenced sample was peripheral blood mononuclear cells (PBMCs), obtained when the disease was refractory, from a patient treated with antithyroid drugs. These receptors all come from a female donor with Graves disease.

V is TRBV20-1 and J is TRBJ2-6; maybe TRBD1 (6 bases). The CDR3 spans 18 residues. The germline gives CDR1 DFQATT, CDR2 SNEGSKA (reference sequence). Trimming stripped 1 base from V and 0 bases from J, with 16 bases between. The CDR3 DNA sequence: TGCAGTGCTAGAGTTTTCAGGGGCCGTCGCTCTGGGGCCAACGTCCTGACTTTC. It specifies CSARVFRGRRSGANVLTF.

A remark on this clonotype: Possible read error: a much larger clone is one base away. The chain joins TRBV5-1 to TRBJ1-5; D is ambiguous. Germline assignment: CDR1 SGHRS and CDR2 YFSETQ. The V end lost 7 bases, the J end lost 5 bases, and 4 bases lay between the germline ends. CDR3 length: 10 residues. The CDR3 coding sequence is TGCGCCAGCGCCTATCAGCCCCAGCATTTT. Its protein product is CASAYQPQHF.

V gene TRBV2 combines with J gene TRBJ2-2; 8 bases fit TRBD2. This CDR3 spans 16 amino acids. CDR1 SNHLY and CDR2 FYNNEI come from the germline V gene. The V segment lost 1 base and the J segment 1 base; nucleotides outside the gene matches: 2. The CDR3 reads CASSEEAGVNTGELFF. The DNA for the CDR3 is TGTGCCAGCAGTGAAGAAGCGGGAGTGAACACCGGGGAGCTGTTTTTT. Filled out from reference TRBV2 and TRBJ2-2, the complete variable domain reads EPEVTQTPSHQVTQMGQEVILRCVPISNHLYFYWYRQILGQKVEFLVSFYNNEISEKSEIFDDQFSVERPDGSNFTLKIRSTKLEDSAMYFCASSEEAGVNTGELFFGEGSRLTVL.

The chain combines TRBV28 with TRBJ2-1; no definite D call. Germline assignment: CDR1 MDHEN and CDR2 SYDVKM. V was cut by 4 bases and J by 8 bases, with 6 bases left in between. This CDR3 is built from 11 residues. CDR3 nucleotide sequence: TGTGCCAGCAGTTATCTACATGAGCAGTTCTTC. It specifies CASSYLHEQFF.

The V gene is TRBV27, the J gene TRBJ2-3, with unresolved D. CDR1 is MNHEY, CDR2 SMNVEV, per germline (reference sequence). V dropped 2 bases and J dropped 0 bases, with 6 bases sitting between them. This CDR3 region has 14 residues. For the CDR3, the DNA is TGTGCCAGCAGTTTACTTGAAAGCACAGATACGCAGTATTTT. It codes for CASSLLESTDTQYF.

A remark on this clonotype: A single base separates this from a much larger clone, so it may be a read error. This chain joins TRBV28 and TRBJ1-5; D gene ambiguous. Trimming took off 5 bases at V and 3 bases at J, with 11 bases between the two ends. This CDR3 region has 14 residues. Germline CDR1 and CDR2: MDHEN and SYDVKM. CDR3 nucleotide sequence: TGTGCCAGCAGTCCTCAGGTTAACAATCAGCCCCAGCATTTT. Translating it yields CASSPQVNNQPQHF.

The J gene is TRBJ2-3, the V gene TRBV13; TRBD2 aligns across 15 bases. The CDR3 length is 18 residues. Looked up from germline, CDR1 is PRHDT and CDR2 is FYEKMQ (reference sequence). V dropped 5 bases and J dropped 6; count of bases not matched to a gene: 12. This CDR3 is CASSQGGLAGGPRDTQYF. In DNA form, the CDR3 reads TGTGCCAGCAGCCAAGGAGGACTAGCGGGAGGGCCCAGGGATACGCAGTATTTT.

This chain joins TRBV7-9 and TRBJ2-1; D may be TRBD2 (6 bases). Per germline, CDR1 SEHNR and CDR2 FQNEAQ (reference sequence). The CDR3 runs to 12 residues. V was pared by 5 bases and J by 9 bases, with 11 bases between. CDR3 protein: CASSILGGEQFF. The CDR3 bases are TGTGCCAGCAGCATCTTGGGGGGTGAGCAGTTCTTC.

The chain employs TRBV10-1 and TRBJ2-1, with 7 bases aligning to TRBD1. Looked up from germline, CDR1 is WNHNN and CDR2 is SYGVQD (reference sequence). The CDR3 runs 14 residues. J gave up 4 bases and V 4 bases, and 4 bases lay outside the gene matches. CDR3 coding DNA: TGCGCCAGCAGTGTCCGGGACAGATACAATGAGCAGTTCTTC. Protein product: CASSVRDRYNEQFF.

This clonotype was seen many times. The chain joins TRBV12-3 or TRBV12-4 to TRBJ1-5; D is perhaps TRBD1 (5 bases). The V gene lost 6 bases and the J gene lost 2 bases, with 8 bases spanning the gap. This CDR3 has 13 residues. CDR3: CASSSTGNQPQHF. CDR3 sequence (DNA): TGTGCCAGCAGCTCGACAGGCAATCAGCCCCAGCATTTT.

This sequence joins TRBV7-9 and TRBJ1-2; TRBD1 is a possible D gene (5 bases). The CDR3 loop spans 12 amino acids. Trimming pared 11 bases from V and 5 bases from J, leaving 15 bases between. CDR1 SEHNR and CDR2 FQNEAQ come from the germline V gene (reference sequence). CDR3 in DNA: TGTGCCGCCGGACAAGCGTCATATGGCTACACCTTC. Its translation: CAAGQASYGYTF. Supplemented by reference TRBV7-9 and TRBJ1-2, the full variable domain reads DTGVSQNPRHKITKRGQNVTFRCDPISEHNRLYWYRQTLGQGPEFLTYFQNEAQLEKSRLLSDRFSAERPKGSFSTLEIQRTEQGDSAMYLCAAGQASYGYTFGSGTRLTVV.

The sample holds a few counts of this clonotype. The chain couples TRBV7-6 to TRBJ2-3; 9 bases fit TRBD2. Germline lookup yields CDR1 SGHVS and CDR2 FNYEAQ. The CDR3 is 17 residues long. V dropped 1 base and J dropped 4; count of bases not matched to a gene: 9. The CDR3 region is CASSLGNLAGSADTQYF. The CDR3 DNA reads as TGTGCCAGCAGCTTAGGGAATCTAGCGGGATCCGCAGATACGCAGTATTTT.

The sample holds a few counts of this clonotype. The chain combines TRBV10-2 with TRBJ2-3, with 11 nucleotides matching TRBD2. Germline CDR1 WSHSY, CDR2 SAAADI. With V trimmed by 7 bases and J by 0 bases, 9 bases remained unmatched. The CDR3 loop spans 17 amino acids. The CDR3 loop is CASTQRLAGPSTDTQYF. The CDR3 bases are TGCGCCAGCACCCAACGACTAGCGGGACCTAGCACAGATACGCAGTATTTT.

This clonotype was found many times. The chain carries TRBV2 and TRBJ1-1, with D hard to call. V dropped 7 bases and J dropped 3 bases, with 15 bases sitting between them. This CDR3 has 14 amino acids. CDR1 and CDR2 from the germline V gene are SNHLY and FYNNEI. CDR3 amino acids: CASTPGVPDTEAFF. CDR3 nucleotide sequence: TGTGCCAGCACCCCCGGAGTCCCGGACACTGAAGCTTTCTTT.

This clonotype has ten or more counts. The chain combines TRBV28 with TRBJ1-5, with D unclear. This CDR3 contains 17 residues. CDR1 is MDHEN and CDR2 is SYDVKM in the germline V gene. Trimming removed 7 bases at V and 6 bases at J, with 25 bases between. Written as DNA, the CDR3 is TGTGCCAGCAACCCCCACATTCTGGGCTTGCGGCCTCAGCCCCAGCATTTT. Amino acids: CASNPHILGLRPQPQHF.

This clonotype was counted only a few times. The chain has TRBV20-1 and TRBJ2-7, with 7 positions matching TRBD2. The trim removed 3 bases at V and 3 bases at J, leaving 11 bases unmatched. The CDR3 covers 15 residues. Germline assignment: CDR1 DFQATT and CDR2 SNEGSKA (reference sequence). The CDR3 DNA is TGCAGTGCTAGGCTGGCGGGAGCGGGACTCTACGAGCAGTACTTC. This gives the protein CSARLAGAGLYEQYF.

This clonotype appeared many times. CDR3 in amino acids: CASSFGGTGNYEQYF. DNA for the CDR3: TGCGCCAGCAGCTTTGGCGGGACAGGAAATTACGAGCAGTACTTC. The chain joins TRBV5-1 to TRBJ2-7; 8 bases line up with TRBD1. The CDR3 totals 15 residues. Germline V gene sequence: CDR1 SGHRS, CDR2 YFSETQ. V lost 2 bases, J lost 4 bases, and 8 bases stayed unmatched.

The rearrangement uses TRBV18 and TRBJ2-2, with TRBD2 matching 8 bases. The trim removed 2 bases at V and 2 bases at J, leaving 7 bases unmatched. The CDR3 sequence is 17 residues long. CDR1 KGHSH and CDR2 LQKENI come from the germline V gene. The CDR3 is CASSPRPLAGNTGELFF. CDR3 bases: TGTGCCAGCTCACCAAGGCCCCTAGCGGGCAACACCGGGGAGCTGTTTTTT.

The chain has TRBV18 and TRBJ1-4; 9 bases fit TRBD1. The CDR3 totals 16 residues. Unmatched junction bases numbered 12, after V lost 5 bases and J lost 8 bases. Germline CDR1 KGHSH, CDR2 LQKENI. The CDR3 sequence is CASSSTSDRGGEKLFF. The DNA of the CDR3 is TGTGCCAGCTCATCGACCTCGGACAGGGGTGGGGAAAAACTGTTTTTT. Based on the CDR3 plus reference TRBV18 and TRBJ1-4, the full variable domain is NAGVMQNPRHLVRRRGQEARLRCSPMKGHSHVYWYRQLPEEGLKFMVYLQKENIIDESGMPKERFSAEFPKEGPSILRIQQVVRGDSAAYFCASSSTSDRGGEKLFFGSGTQLSVL.

This clonotype came up a few times. The genes are TRBV20-1 and TRBJ2-2; 7 positions agree with TRBD2. Losses at the gene ends were 1 base for V and 6 bases for J; bases not matched to a gene: 2. From germline, CDR1 is DFQATT and CDR2 SNEGSKA (reference sequence). This CDR3 is built from 13 residues. CDR3 sequence reads: CSARVGGAGELFF. The CDR3 DNA sequence: TGCAGTGCTAGAGTGGGGGGGGCCGGGGAGCTGTTTTTT.

This clonotype was detected ten times or more. The V gene is TRBV7-6, the J gene TRBJ2-7; 7 bases map to TRBD2. The germline gives CDR1 SGHVS, CDR2 FNYEAQ. This CDR3 has 14 amino acids. With 5 bases clipped from V and 5 bases from J, the junction kept 9 bases outside the gene matches. The CDR3 DNA reads TGTGCCAGCAGCGAGTCGGGAGGTGTCAACGAGCAGTACTTC. This codes for CASSESGGVNEQYF.

This clonotype was detected many times. The DNA for the CDR3 is TGTGCCGTCGGGACAGGCGCTGGCGGGGAGCTGTTTTTT. As protein: CAVGTGAGGELFF. The chain recombines TRBV10-3 with TRBJ2-2; 8 nucleotides line up with TRBD1. The CDR3 has 13 residues. CDR1 is ENHRY and CDR2 is SYGVKD in the germline V gene. V gave up 11 bases and J gave up 7 bases; unmatched junction bases: 9.

This chain uses TRBV6-5 with TRBJ2-5; no definite D call. Looked up from germline, CDR1 is MNHEY and CDR2 is SVGAGI. The CDR3 is made up of 17 amino acids. V dropped 0 bases and J dropped 5 bases, with 19 bases sitting between them. The CDR3 is CASSYSITAQLGETQYF. For the CDR3, the DNA is TGTGCCAGCAGTTACTCGATAACAGCCCAATTGGGGGAGACCCAGTACTTC.

The CDR3 region is CSVGDYANYGYTF. CDR3 nucleotides: TGCAGCGTTGGGGACTATGCTAACTATGGCTACACCTTC. V and J are TRBV29-1 and TRBJ1-2, with D perhaps TRBD1 (5 bases). The length of the CDR3 is 13 residues. Germline V gene sequence: CDR1 SQVTM, CDR2 ANQGSEA. Trimming stripped 4 bases from V and 0 bases from J, with 9 bases between. Combining the CDR3 with reference TRBV29-1 and TRBJ1-2 gives the whole variable domain SAVISQKPSRDICQRGTSLTIQCQVDSQVTMMFWYRQQPGQSLTLIATANQGSEATYESGFVIDKFPISRPNLTFSTLTVSNMSPEDSSIYLCSVGDYANYGYTFGSGTRLTVV.

The V gene is TRBV30, the J gene TRBJ2-5, with TRBD2 matching over 8 bases. V trimming: 1 base; J trimming: 4 bases; junction bases outside the gene matches: 20. CDR1 and CDR2 (germline): GTSNPN, SVGIG (reference sequence). This CDR3 is 19 amino acids long. Here the CDR3 DNA reads TGTGCCTGGAGTGGGGGACGGGGTTCCGAGCGGGAGTTCGGAGAGACCCAGTACTTC. This encodes CAWSGGRGSEREFGETQYF.

In its sample, this clonotype was seen many times. This chain uses TRBV9 with TRBJ2-5, with D perhaps being TRBD1 or TRBD2 (5 bases each). Germline CDR1 is SGDLS and CDR2 is YYNGEE. This CDR3 contains 16 residues. Trimming took off 3 bases at V and 4 bases at J, with 19 bases between the two ends. The CDR3 nucleotides are TGTGCCAGCAGCGGGGACGGACGATATCCGTTAGAGACCCAGTACTTC. This translates into CASSGDGRYPLETQYF.

This clonotype was observed a handful of times. The chain combines TRBV20-1 with TRBJ2-2, with 8 bases identical to TRBD2. The CDR3 runs to 15 residues. Germline V gives CDR1 DFQATT, CDR2 SNEGSKA (reference sequence). V shed 6 bases and J 3 bases; nucleotides not matched to a gene: 9. CDR3 DNA: TGCAGTGCCTATAAAGCGGGAGAGGACACCGGGGAGCTGTTTTTT. Its protein is CSAYKAGEDTGELFF.

This clonotype was seen ten or more times. V usage is TRBV6-2 or TRBV6-3 and J usage is TRBJ2-1; 9 nucleotides agree with TRBD2. With V trimmed by 5 bases and J by 6 bases, 8 bases remained unmatched. Germline V lookup: CDR1 MNHEY, CDR2 SVGEGT. This CDR3 region has 15 residues. The CDR3 spells CASSEELAGPNEQFF. CDR3 DNA: TGTGCCAGCAGTGAAGAGCTAGCGGGACCCAATGAGCAGTTCTTC.

J is TRBJ2-7 and V is TRBV29-1; 10 nucleotides align to TRBD2. Germline loops: CDR1 SQVTM, CDR2 ANQGSEA. CDR3 length: 17 amino acids. V trimming: 2 bases; J trimming: 2 bases; junction bases outside the gene matches: 12. Here the CDR3 DNA reads TGCAGCGTTGAATATGCGCCTAGCGGGAGTTACGCCTACGAGCAGTACTTC. Its protein is CSVEYAPSGSYAYEQYF.

This clonotype was counted a few times. This rearrangement joins TRBV2 to TRBJ2-6; D assignment may be TRBD1 or TRBD2 (6 bases each). V lost 7 bases and J lost 0, with 13 bases in between. The CDR3 length is 16 residues. Germline CDR1 reads SNHLY; CDR2 reads FYNNEI. The CDR3 loop reads CASMRGVNSGANVLTF. The CDR3 coding sequence is TGTGCCAGCATGAGGGGGGTCAACTCTGGGGCCAACGTCCTGACTTTC. Variable domain in full (rest from reference TRBV2 and TRBJ2-6): EPEVTQTPSHQVTQMGQEVILRCVPISNHLYFYWYRQILGQKVEFLVSFYNNEISEKSEIFDDQFSVERPDGSNFTLKIRSTKLEDSAMYFCASMRGVNSGANVLTFGAGSRLTVL.